The rows below give T cell receptor beta chains drawn from one sample of a study of identical twins. TCRdb redid the calling of the 5' RACE reads with MiXCR, one entry per CDR3 protein. The repertoire holds approximately 300,000 distinct CDR3 sequences, roughly 9.7% seen once, with around 7.1% in the top ten. This same sample was also taken into another study, of yellow fever vaccine responses in identical twins.

The sequenced material came from CD8+ T cells sorted from blood. These receptors were taken from a woman aged 18-29 years in good health. The CDR3 runs from the conserved cysteine through the conserved F or W. D genes are given only for firm matches. Some rows have no size entry. The others give once, few or many, or a class for an expanded clone.

d_call j_call v_call clone_size cdr3_nt cdr3_aa
- TRBJ1-2 TRBV10-3 few TGTGCCATCAGTGAGTACAGGGACGGTGAGTCCTATGGCTACACCTTC CAISEYRDGESYGYTF
TRBD1 TRBJ1-2 TRBV7-9 many TGTGCCAGCAGCGGCCGCCGGGACAGGGGCTATGGCTACACCTTC CASSGRRDRGYGYTF
- TRBJ1-1 TRBV4-2 few TGTGCCAGCAGCCAGGGTCGGGGGAACACTGAAGCTTTCTTT CASSQGRGNTEAFF
- TRBJ2-5 TRBV2 - TGTGCCAGCAGTGAAATCGGGAAGGGGGACTTGGAGGAGACCCAGTACTTC CASSEIGKGDLEETQYF
TRBD1 TRBJ2-6 TRBV5-1 - TGCGCCAGCAGCTTGGATCCAGGGGGTGTTTCTGGGGCCAACGTCCTGACTTTC CASSLDPGGVSGANVLTF
TRBD2 TRBJ2-5 TRBV29-1 many TGCAGCGTTGAGCTAGCGGGAGCTTGGGAGACCCAGTACTTC CSVELAGAWETQYF
- TRBJ2-1 TRBV19 - TGTGCCAGTACCCCTGTCCCAGGAACGTTCAATGAGCAGTTCTTC CASTPVPGTFNEQFF
- TRBJ2-3 TRBV4-3 - TGCGCCAGCAGCCAAGACGGCATCGTAGGGATTGTCTCCACAGATACGCAGTATTTT CASSQDGIVGIVSTDTQYF
TRBD2 TRBJ2-1 TRBV4-3 many TGCGCCAGCAGCAAGACAACCGGGACTATAAGTTTTGAGCAGTTCTTC CASSKTTGTISFEQFF
- TRBJ1-1 TRBV13 many TGTGCCAGCAGAAAACAGGGGAACACTGAAGCTTTCTTT CASRKQGNTEAFF
- TRBJ2-3 TRBV29-1 many TGCAGCGTTCTTTTTTGGACTGCTTTCTATGACGATACGCAGTATTTT CSVLFWTAFYDDTQYF
- TRBJ2-1 TRBV27 few TGTGCCAGCAGTTCCTCGACAGAGTCCGTCGAGCAGTTCTTC CASSSSTESVEQFF
- TRBJ2-7 TRBV12-3/TRBV12-4 few TGTGCCAGCAGTTTAATCCCAGCGCCCTACGAGCAGTACTTC CASSLIPAPYEQYF
TRBD1 TRBJ1-5 TRBV29-1 many TGCAGCGTTGAAACCGGACAGGGCAATCAGCCCCAGCATTTT CSVETGQGNQPQHF
TRBD2 TRBJ2-3 TRBV28 many TGTGCCAGCAGAGAATCTAGCGGGTTTAGCACAGATACGCAGTATTTT CASRESSGFSTDTQYF
TRBD1 TRBJ2-2 TRBV2 many TGTGCCAGCAGCGGACAGGGGGAGGTCGGGGAGCTGTTTTTT CASSGQGEVGELFF
TRBD2 TRBJ2-1 TRBV6-2/TRBV6-3 - TGTGCCAGCAGTTACGCGTACTTCCCGGGACTAGCGGGAGGAGGGGGCTCGAATGAGCAGTTCTTC CASSYAYFPGLAGGGGSNEQFF
- TRBJ2-1 TRBV4-2 few TGTGCCAGCGGTGGGGGCGTTGAGCAGTTCTTC CASGGGVEQFF
TRBD1 TRBJ1-3 TRBV7-9 - TGTGCCAGCACCCTGACAGGGCTCTCTGGAAACACCATATATTTT CASTLTGLSGNTIYF
- TRBJ2-3 TRBV7-2 few TGTGCCAGCAGCTTAGTTAGCCCAGATACGCAGTATTTT CASSLVSPDTQYF
TRBD1 TRBJ2-7 TRBV20-1 many TGCAGTGCTAGGGGGACAGAGCCCTACGAGCAGTACTTC CSARGTEPYEQYF
- TRBJ2-7 TRBV30 - TGTGCCCTTCGGGACATGTCCTACGAGCAGTACTTC CALRDMSYEQYF
TRBD2 TRBJ2-2 TRBV12-3/TRBV12-4 few TGTGCCAGCAGCGAGACTAGCCCTGGGTCCGGGGAGCTGTTTTTT CASSETSPGSGELFF
TRBD2 TRBJ2-7 TRBV5-1 many TGCGCCAGCAGGGTGGGGAGGGGAGGCTACGAGCAGTACTTC CASRVGRGGYEQYF
TRBD2 TRBJ2-7 TRBV7-9 - TGTGCCAGCAGCCCCGGACTAGCGGGAGGTTTTGACGAGCAGTACTTC CASSPGLAGGFDEQYF
TRBD1 TRBJ2-7 TRBV6-6 many TGTGCCAGCAGTATCGGGACAGTCTACGAGCAGTACTTC CASSIGTVYEQYF
- TRBJ2-7 TRBV20-1 many TGCAGTGCTAGAGATGGGGGACCCTACGAGCAGTACTTC CSARDGGPYEQYF
- TRBJ1-2 TRBV4-1 many TGCGCCAGCAGCCAAGAGACGGAATATGGCTACACCTTC CASSQETEYGYTF
- TRBJ2-5 TRBV12-3/TRBV12-4 many TGTGCCAGCAGAGTAGTGGGGCAAGAGACCCAGTACTTC CASRVVGQETQYF
- TRBJ2-7 TRBV19 few TGTGCCAGTAGTACGGGGACATACCCCTACGAGCAGTACTTC CASSTGTYPYEQYF
- TRBJ1-2 TRBV14 few TGTGCCAGCAGCCAAGAAGGGACTGACTATGGCTACACCTTC CASSQEGTDYGYTF
- TRBJ2-6 TRBV2 few TGTGCCAGCAGCGCCGGGGCCGCCCGTACATCGGCTGGGGCCAACGTCCTGACTTTC CASSAGAARTSAGANVLTF
TRBD1 TRBJ1-2 TRBV6-1 many TGTGCCAGCAATCACAGGGGCCTAGTCTATGGCTACACCTTC CASNHRGLVYGYTF
TRBD1 TRBJ2-1 TRBV28 few TGTGCCAGCAGTTCTCCTCGGATGGGACAGACCTACAATGAGCAGTTCTTC CASSSPRMGQTYNEQFF
TRBD2 TRBJ2-1 TRBV4-3 many TGCGCCAGCAGCGGAGCGGGAGGCGGGAATGAGCAGTTCTTC CASSGAGGGNEQFF
- TRBJ1-5 TRBV5-1 - TGCGCCAGCAGCTTGGTTTGGTTCGGGGTAATCGGCAATCAGCCCCAGCATTTT CASSLVWFGVIGNQPQHF
- TRBJ1-1 TRBV20-1 - TGCAGTGCTAGAGGTCTCACGGGGAACACTGAAGCTTTCTTT CSARGLTGNTEAFF
- TRBJ2-1 TRBV5-1 many TGCGCCAGCAGCTGGGGGGCGGATGAGCAGTTCTTC CASSWGADEQFF
- TRBJ2-1 TRBV27 many TGTGCCAGCAGTTGGCACCCGACCCTTCGGCGGTTCAACTCCTACAATGAGCAGTTCTTC CASSWHPTLRRFNSYNEQFF
- TRBJ2-5 TRBV10-3 many TGTGCCATCAGTGAGTCGAAAGAGCTTGGCGGGACCCAGTACTTC CAISESKELGGTQYF
TRBD1 TRBJ2-7 TRBV20-1 few TGCAGTGCTAGAGATTTCCAGGGGGCTGACTACGAGCAGTACTTC CSARDFQGADYEQYF
TRBD2 TRBJ2-3 TRBV10-3 many TGTGCCATCAGGGAGCTAGCGGTCACAGATACGCAGTATTTT CAIRELAVTDTQYF
- TRBJ2-1 TRBV7-2 many TGTGCCAGCAGCTTAGATTTGGACTACAATGAGCAGTTCTTC CASSLDLDYNEQFF
- TRBJ2-2 TRBV29-1 many TGCAGCGTTGGTAGCTCAATCACCGGGGAGCTGTTTTTT CSVGSSITGELFF
TRBD2 TRBJ2-5 TRBV12-3/TRBV12-4 - TGTGCCAGCGTGACTAGCGGGGGGCCGCACTTCTACCAAGAGACCCAGTACTTC CASVTSGGPHFYQETQYF
TRBD1 TRBJ2-5 TRBV15 - TGTGCCACCAGCAGAGTGCCGGGACAGAGCCAAGAGACCCAGTACTTC CATSRVPGQSQETQYF